A single sample is the source of the 2 T cell receptor beta chains below, sequenced in a study of T cell changes during pregnancy in multiple sclerosis. Data came from immunoSEQ multiplex PCR; TCRdb stores just in-frame clones and leaves some out. This table holds about 36,000 clones, 88% found once. Sequenced here: CD4+ T cells from peripheral blood mononuclear cells, sampled in the first trimester of pregnancy. The receptors here all came from a female donor with multiple sclerosis, enrolled in a pregnancy study.

This chain connects TRBV6-5 to TRBJ2-7, with 11 bases matching TRBD2. The germline V gene has CDR1 MNHEY and CDR2 SVGAGI. This CDR3 comprises 14 residues. V shed 6 bases, J shed 2 bases, and the junction held 3 bases outside the gene matches. CDR3 nucleotides: TGTGCCAGCAGGCTAGCGGGGGGCGCCTACGAGCAGTACTTC. Protein: CASRLAGGAYEQYF.

The chain recombines TRBV30 with TRBJ2-5; D remains unclear. The germline V gene has CDR1 GTSNPN and CDR2 SVGIG (reference sequence). The CDR3 spans 10 residues. V lost 2 bases and J lost 4, with 2 bases in between. Here the CDR3 reads CAWSRETQYF. CDR3 sequence (DNA): TGTGCCTGGAGTCGAGAGACCCAGTACTTC.